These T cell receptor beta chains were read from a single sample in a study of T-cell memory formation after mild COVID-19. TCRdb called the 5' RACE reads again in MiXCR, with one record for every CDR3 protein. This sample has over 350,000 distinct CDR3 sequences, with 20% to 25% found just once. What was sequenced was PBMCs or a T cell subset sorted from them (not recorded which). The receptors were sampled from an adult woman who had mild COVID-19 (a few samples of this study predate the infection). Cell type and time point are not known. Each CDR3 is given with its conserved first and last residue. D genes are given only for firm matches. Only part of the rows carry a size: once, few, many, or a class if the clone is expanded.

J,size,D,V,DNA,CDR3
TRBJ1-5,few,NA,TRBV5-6,TGTGCCAGCAGCTGGGGGGCAGGTCAGCCCCAGCATTTT,CASSWGAGQPQHF
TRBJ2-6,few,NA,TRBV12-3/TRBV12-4,TGTGCCAGCAGGGGAGGTGGTAGGGGCTCTGGGGCCAACGTCCTGACTTTC,CASRGGGRGSGANVLTF
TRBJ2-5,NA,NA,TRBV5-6,TGTGCCAGCAGCTCCGGGGCCTTTCAAGAGACCCAGTACTTC,CASSSGAFQETQYF
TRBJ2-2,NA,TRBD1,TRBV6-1,TGTGCCAGCAGTCCCCCGGACAGGGAGAACACCGGGGAGCTGTTTTTT,CASSPPDRENTGELFF
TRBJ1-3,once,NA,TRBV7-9,TGTGCCAGCAGCTTAGATCTAGGGTCTGGAAACACCATATATTTT,CASSLDLGSGNTIYF
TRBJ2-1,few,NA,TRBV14,TGTGCCAGCAGTCTCCTAACAGGGCGGGTGGAGGAGCAGTTCTTC,CASSLLTGRVEEQFF
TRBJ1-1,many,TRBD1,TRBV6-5,TGTGCCAGCAGTAGACAGGGATACACTGAAGCTTTCTTT,CASSRQGYTEAFF
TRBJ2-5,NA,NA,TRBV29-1,TGCAGCGTTGGGCCGAGAGAAGAGACCCAGTACTTC,CSVGPREETQYF
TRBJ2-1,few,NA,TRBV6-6,TGTGCCAGCAGTCGCGGGACAGAATACAATGAGCAGTTCTTC,CASSRGTEYNEQFF
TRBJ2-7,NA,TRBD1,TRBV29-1,TGCAGCGTTGAACTTTCAGGGGGCTACGAGCAGTACTTC,CSVELSGGYEQYF
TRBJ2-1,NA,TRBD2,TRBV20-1,TGCAGTGCTAGAGATTTCCAGCGGGGGAATGAGCAGTTCTTC,CSARDFQRGNEQFF
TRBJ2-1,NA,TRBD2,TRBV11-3,TGTGCCAGCAGCTACGGACTAGCACTCTACAATGAGCAGTTCTTC,CASSYGLALYNEQFF
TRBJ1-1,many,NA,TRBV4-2,TGTGCCAGCAGCCCGTGGGGGACTGAAGCTTTCTTT,CASSPWGTEAFF
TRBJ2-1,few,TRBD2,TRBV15,TGTGCCACCAGCAGACAATTGCTAGCGGGGAGGAGTGAGCAGTTCTTC,CATSRQLLAGRSEQFF
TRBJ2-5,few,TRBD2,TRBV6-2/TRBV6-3,TGTGCCAGCAGGAGGGGACTAGCGGGAGGGGAGACCCAGTACTTC,CASRRGLAGGETQYF
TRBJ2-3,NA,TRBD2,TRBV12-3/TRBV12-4,TGTGCCAGCAGCATCCGAGCGGGGGGAGGGGATACGCGGTATTTT,CASSIRAGGGDTRYF
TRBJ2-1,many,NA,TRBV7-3,TGTGCCAGCAGCTTAACTAGCTCTACCTACTACAATGAGCAGTTCTTC,CASSLTSSTYYNEQFF
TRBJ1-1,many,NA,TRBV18,TGTGCCAGCTCACCAAGGACAGAGAACACTGAAGCTTTCTTT,CASSPRTENTEAFF
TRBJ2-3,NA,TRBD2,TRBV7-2,TGTGCCAGCAGCTTATCCCCAGCGGGAATAACAGATACGCAGTATTTT,CASSLSPAGITDTQYF